The 14 T cell receptor beta chains given below trace back to one sample, sequenced in a study of neurological immune-mediated disorders (dated by TCRdb to about 2019). Receptor libraries were prepared by 5' RACE. TCRdb shows the sequencer as Illumina HiSeq 2500. TCRdb reran the public reads through fastp at Q25 and MiXCR, keeping productive beta chains. Identical CDR3 protein sequences are pooled into one entry, listed with their most common genes and DNA. Recorded for this sample are under 40,000 distinct CDR3 sequences; 6% to 7.5% of them occurred a single time. The ten most abundant clones make up 5.7% of the sample. The sample was CD4+ T cells from blood. Source of these receptors: a man aged 45-60 years in good health.

This clonotype was seen repeatedly, ten times or more. V and J are TRBV28 and TRBJ2-3, with 10 bases fitting TRBD2. This CDR3 has 15 residues. Germline assignment: CDR1 MDHEN and CDR2 SYDVKM. Losses at the gene ends were 6 bases for V and 3 bases for J; bases not matched to a gene: 6. The CDR3 DNA reads as TGTGCCAGCAGGAGCGGGGGGGCTGGTACAGATACGCAGTATTTT. It encodes CASRSGGAGTDTQYF.

This clonotype was recorded many times. The chain uses TRBV30 and TRBJ1-3; a possible D gene is TRBD1 (5 bases). Germline V gene lookup returns CDR1 GTSNPN and CDR2 SVGIG (reference sequence). The CDR3 extends over 12 amino acids. Trimming removed 7 bases from V and 4 bases from J, with 11 bases in between. CDR3 sequence reads: CASGRGGNTIYF. The CDR3 bases are TGTGCCTCAGGGAGAGGGGGAAACACCATATATTTT.

This clonotype showed up many times. The chain couples TRBV7-3 to TRBJ2-1, with TRBD2 identical over 11 bases. The ends lost 5 bases at V and 2 bases at J; junction bases unmatched: 5. The germline gives CDR1 SGHTA, CDR2 FQGTGA. The CDR3 is 16 amino acids. CDR3 protein: CASSETSGTPYNEQFF. The CDR3 DNA sequence: TGTGCCAGCAGCGAGACTAGCGGGACACCCTACAATGAGCAGTTCTTC.

At least ten counts were recorded for this clonotype. The rearrangement joins TRBV6-2 or TRBV6-3 to TRBJ2-7, with 8 bases matching TRBD2. Germline V lookup: CDR1 MNHEY, CDR2 SVGEGT. J gave up 0 bases and V 7 bases, and 8 bases lay outside the gene matches. There are 15 residues in the CDR3. In DNA, the CDR3 is TGTGCCAGCACCCCAGATAGCGGGAACTCCTACGAGCAGTACTTC. As protein: CASTPDSGNSYEQYF.

This clonotype has at least ten counts. The rearrangement links TRBV6-5 to TRBJ2-7, with a tentative D call TRBD1 (6 bases). Deletions cut 5 bases from V and 3 bases from J, with 20 bases between. This CDR3 contains 16 residues. Germline CDR1 reads MNHEY; CDR2 reads SVGAGI. The CDR3 DNA reads TGTGCCAGCAGTCGCCAGGGGAGCGGAGGCCGCTACGAGCAGTACTTC. It translates to CASSRQGSGGRYEQYF.

In this sample, this clonotype turned up a few times. This chain links TRBV29-1 with TRBJ2-7; the match to TRBD1 covers 9 bases. The CDR3 loop spans 12 amino acids. The V gene end was trimmed by 7 bases and the J gene end by 7 bases; junction bases not matched to a gene: 8. CDR1 SQVTM and CDR2 ANQGSEA come from the germline V gene. CDR3 in DNA: TGCAGCGCAACAGGGACAGGGAGAGAGCAGTACTTC. Translation gives CSATGTGREQYF.

This clonotype came up many times. The chain joins TRBV14 to TRBJ2-1; 8 positions match TRBD2. The CDR3 totals 16 residues. Per germline, CDR1 SGHDN and CDR2 FVKESK. Trimming took 8 bases from V and 5 from J; bases not matched to a gene: 14. The CDR3, as DNA: TGTGCCAGCCGAGGACCAGGCGCGGGAGGAGACAATGAGCAGTTCTTC. It encodes CASRGPGAGGDNEQFF.

At least ten counts were recorded for this clonotype. The chain employs TRBV12-3 or TRBV12-4 and TRBJ2-7; TRBD1 matches 9 bases. V was clipped by 3 bases and J by 3 bases; unmatched bases: 12. The CDR3 extends over 17 amino acids. The CDR3 loop is CASSFSLRTGAIYEQYF. The CDR3 DNA sequence: TGTGCCAGCAGTTTCTCCCTTAGGACAGGGGCGATCTACGAGCAGTACTTC.

The chain couples TRBV5-1 to TRBJ2-7, with D tentatively TRBD1 or TRBD2 (5 bases each). Trimming took 5 bases from V and 3 from J, leaving 15 bases between them. The germline V gene encodes CDR1 SGHRS and CDR2 YFSETQ. This CDR3 is built from 14 residues. The CDR3 loop reads CASRPRDGLYEQYF. Here the CDR3 DNA reads TGCGCCAGCAGACCTAGGGACGGGCTCTACGAGCAGTACTTC.

There are many counts of this clonotype. V usage is TRBV6-2 or TRBV6-3 and J usage is TRBJ1-5; D is undetermined. Germline V gene sequence: CDR1 MNHEY, CDR2 SVGEGT. CDR3 length: 12 residues. V lost 4 bases and J lost 6, with 7 bases in between. The CDR3 DNA reads as TGTGCCAGCAGTTTCAGGCTTCAGCCCCAGCATTTT. Protein product: CASSFRLQPQHF.

This clonotype has only a few counts. This sequence joins TRBV20-1 and TRBJ2-3, with 9 bases aligning to TRBD1. Germline CDR1 and CDR2: DFQATT and SNEGSKA (reference sequence). The CDR3 is 16 residues long. The V gene end was trimmed by 3 bases and the J gene end by 6 bases; junction bases not matched to a gene: 13. CDR3 DNA sequence: TGCAGTGCTAGCCCTCCGGGACAGGGAAGGTGGGATACGCAGTATTTT. Its translation: CSASPPGQGRWDTQYF.

This clonotype was counted many times. V usage is TRBV3-1 and J usage is TRBJ2-7; TRBD1 agrees at 7 bases. The CDR3 is 16 residues long. Germline V gives CDR1 LGHDT, CDR2 YNNKEL (reference sequence). The ends lost 4 bases at V and 1 base at J; junction bases unmatched: 10. CDR3 DNA: TGTGCCAGCAGCCGAATGACAGGGCCCTATTCCTACGAGCAGTACTTC. Its translation is CASSRMTGPYSYEQYF.

This clonotype has at least ten counts. This rearrangement joins TRBV5-5 to TRBJ2-1; TRBD2 matches 11 bases. The CDR3 is 15 amino acids. V was clipped by 1 base and J by 9 bases; unmatched bases: 6. In germline, CDR1 is SGHKS, CDR2 YYEKEE (reference sequence). CDR3 residues: CASSLILAGGGEQFF. CDR3 sequence (DNA): TGTGCCAGCAGCTTGATATTAGCGGGGGGGGGTGAGCAGTTCTTC.

The chain joins TRBV7-2 to TRBJ2-7; D not certain. The CDR3 is made up of 12 amino acids. V was trimmed by 5 bases and J by 7 bases, leaving 12 bases between them. Per germline, CDR1 SGHTA and CDR2 FQGNSA. CDR3 residues: CASSPRFGEQYF. The CDR3 DNA follows: TGTGCCAGCAGCCCCCGGTTTGGTGAGCAGTACTTC.